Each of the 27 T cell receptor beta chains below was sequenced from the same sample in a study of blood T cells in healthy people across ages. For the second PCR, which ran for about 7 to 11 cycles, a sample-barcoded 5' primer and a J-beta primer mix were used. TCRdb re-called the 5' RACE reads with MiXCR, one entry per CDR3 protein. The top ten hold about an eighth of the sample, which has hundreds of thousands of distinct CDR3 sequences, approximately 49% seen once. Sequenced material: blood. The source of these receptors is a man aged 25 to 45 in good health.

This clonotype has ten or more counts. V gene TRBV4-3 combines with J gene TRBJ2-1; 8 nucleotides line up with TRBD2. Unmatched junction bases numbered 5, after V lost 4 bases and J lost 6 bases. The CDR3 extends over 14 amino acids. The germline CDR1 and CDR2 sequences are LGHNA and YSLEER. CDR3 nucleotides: TGCGCCAGCAGCCCCCAAAGCGGGGGCAATGAGCAGTTCTTC. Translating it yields CASSPQSGGNEQFF.

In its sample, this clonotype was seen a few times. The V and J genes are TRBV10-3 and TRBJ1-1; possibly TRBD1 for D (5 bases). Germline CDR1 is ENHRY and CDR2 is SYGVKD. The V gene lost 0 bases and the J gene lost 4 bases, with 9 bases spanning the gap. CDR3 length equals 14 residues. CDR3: CAISESSRGTEAFF. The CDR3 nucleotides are TGTGCCATCAGTGAGTCGAGTAGGGGCACTGAAGCTTTCTTT.

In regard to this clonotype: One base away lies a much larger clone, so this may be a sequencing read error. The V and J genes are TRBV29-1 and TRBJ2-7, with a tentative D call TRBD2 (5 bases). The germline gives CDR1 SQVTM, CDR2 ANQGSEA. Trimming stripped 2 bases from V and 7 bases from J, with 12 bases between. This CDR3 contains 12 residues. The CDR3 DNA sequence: TGCAGCGTTGAATTAACCCGGGGTGAGCAGTACTTC. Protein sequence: CSVELTRGEQYF.

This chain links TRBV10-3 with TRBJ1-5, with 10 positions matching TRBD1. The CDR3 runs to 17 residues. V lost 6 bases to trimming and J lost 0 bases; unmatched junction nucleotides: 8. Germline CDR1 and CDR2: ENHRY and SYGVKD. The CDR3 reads CAISLEDRGYSNQPQHF. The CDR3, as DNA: TGTGCCATCAGCTTAGAGGACAGGGGGTATAGCAATCAGCCCCAGCATTTT.

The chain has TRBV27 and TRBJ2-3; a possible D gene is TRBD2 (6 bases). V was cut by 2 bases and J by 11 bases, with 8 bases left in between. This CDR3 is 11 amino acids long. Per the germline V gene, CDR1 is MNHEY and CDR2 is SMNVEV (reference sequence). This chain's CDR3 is CASSLPGVQYF. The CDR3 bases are TGTGCCAGCAGTTTACCGGGGGTGCAGTATTTT.

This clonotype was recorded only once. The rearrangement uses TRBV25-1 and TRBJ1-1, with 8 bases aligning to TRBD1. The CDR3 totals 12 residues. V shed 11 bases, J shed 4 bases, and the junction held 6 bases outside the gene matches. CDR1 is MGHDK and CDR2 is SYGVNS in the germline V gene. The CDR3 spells CAGGQGATEAFF. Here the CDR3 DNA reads TGTGCCGGCGGACAGGGAGCCACTGAAGCTTTCTTT.

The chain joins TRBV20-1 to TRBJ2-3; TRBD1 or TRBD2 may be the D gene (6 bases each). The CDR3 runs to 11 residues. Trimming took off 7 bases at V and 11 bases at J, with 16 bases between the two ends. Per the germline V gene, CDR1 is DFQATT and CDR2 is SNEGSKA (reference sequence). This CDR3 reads CSEGRGPLQYF. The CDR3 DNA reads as TGCAGTGAAGGTCGGGGGCCCCTGCAGTATTTT.

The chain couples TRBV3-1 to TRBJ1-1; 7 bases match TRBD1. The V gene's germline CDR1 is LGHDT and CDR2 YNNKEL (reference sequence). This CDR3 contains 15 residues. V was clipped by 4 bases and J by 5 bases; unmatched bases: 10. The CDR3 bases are TGTGCCAGCAGCCTCAAGGGGGCTGGAGGGACTGAAGCTTTCTTT. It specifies CASSLKGAGGTEAFF. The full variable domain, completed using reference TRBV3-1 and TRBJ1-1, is DTAVSQTPKYLVTQMGNDKSIKCEQNLGHDTMYWYKQDSKKFLKIMFSYNNKELIINETVPNRFSPKSPDKAHLNLHINSLELGDSAVYFCASSLKGAGGTEAFFGQGTRLTVV.

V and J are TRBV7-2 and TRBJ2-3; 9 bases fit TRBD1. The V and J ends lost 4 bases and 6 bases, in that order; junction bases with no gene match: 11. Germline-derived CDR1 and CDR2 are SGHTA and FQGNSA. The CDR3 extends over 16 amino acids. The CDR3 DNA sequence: TGTGCCAGCAGCTCCCCCGGGACAGGGACATCGGATACGCAGTATTTT. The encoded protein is CASSSPGTGTSDTQYF.

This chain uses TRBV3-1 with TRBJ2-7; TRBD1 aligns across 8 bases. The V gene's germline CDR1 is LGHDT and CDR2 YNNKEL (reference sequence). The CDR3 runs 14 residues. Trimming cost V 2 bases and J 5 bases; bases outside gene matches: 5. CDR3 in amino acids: CASSQRDRSHEQYF. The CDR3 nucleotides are TGTGCCAGCAGCCAAAGGGACAGGAGCCACGAGCAGTACTTC.

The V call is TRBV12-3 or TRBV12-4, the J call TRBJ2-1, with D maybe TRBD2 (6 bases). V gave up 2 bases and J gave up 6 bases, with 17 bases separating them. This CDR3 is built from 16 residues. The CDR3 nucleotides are TGTGCCAGCAGTTTACTTGGGGGGTCAGGAGGCAATGAGCAGTTCTTC. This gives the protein CASSLLGGSGGNEQFF.

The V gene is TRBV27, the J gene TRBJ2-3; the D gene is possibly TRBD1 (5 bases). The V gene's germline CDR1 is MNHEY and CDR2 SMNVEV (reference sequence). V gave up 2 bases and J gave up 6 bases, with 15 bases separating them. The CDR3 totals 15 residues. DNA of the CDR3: TGTGCCAGCAGTTTAGAAGCGCTAGGGGTGGATACGCAGTATTTT. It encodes CASSLEALGVDTQYF.

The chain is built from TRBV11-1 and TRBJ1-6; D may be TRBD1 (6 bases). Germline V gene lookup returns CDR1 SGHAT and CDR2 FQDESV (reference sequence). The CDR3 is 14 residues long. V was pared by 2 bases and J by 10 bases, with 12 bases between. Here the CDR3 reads CASSLPGVVSPLHF. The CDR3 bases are TGTGCCAGCAGCTTACCAGGGGTGGTCTCACCCCTCCACTTT.

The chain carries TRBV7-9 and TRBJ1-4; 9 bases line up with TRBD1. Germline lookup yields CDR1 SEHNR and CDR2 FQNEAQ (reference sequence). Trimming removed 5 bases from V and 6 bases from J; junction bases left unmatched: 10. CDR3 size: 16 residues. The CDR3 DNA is TGTGCCAGCAGCCCCACCGGGACAGGGTTCTATGAAAAACTGTTTTTT. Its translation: CASSPTGTGFYEKLFF.

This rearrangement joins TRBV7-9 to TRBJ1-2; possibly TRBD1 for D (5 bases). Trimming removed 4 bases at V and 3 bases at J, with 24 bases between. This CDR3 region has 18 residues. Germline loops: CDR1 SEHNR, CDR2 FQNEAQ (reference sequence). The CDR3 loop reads CASSSTKMGPLTYYGYTF. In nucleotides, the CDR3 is TGTGCCAGCAGCTCAACCAAGATGGGACCGCTAACTTACTATGGCTACACCTTC.

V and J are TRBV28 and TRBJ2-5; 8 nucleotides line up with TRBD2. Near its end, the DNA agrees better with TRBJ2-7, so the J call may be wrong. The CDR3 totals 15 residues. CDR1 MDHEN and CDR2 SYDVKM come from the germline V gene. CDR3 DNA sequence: TGTGCCAGCAGCCAACGGGGGGGCAACGTTGACGAGCAGTACTTC. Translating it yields CASSQRGGNVDEQYF.

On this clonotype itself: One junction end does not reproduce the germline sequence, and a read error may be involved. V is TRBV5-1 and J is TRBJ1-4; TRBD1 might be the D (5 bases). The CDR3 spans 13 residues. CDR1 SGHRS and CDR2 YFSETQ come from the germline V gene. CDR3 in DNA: TGCGCCAGCAGCCCTGGGACGGACGAAACACTGTTTTTT. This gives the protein CASSPGTDETLFF.

CDR3: CASRPGGLAGNQETQYF. Written as DNA, the CDR3 is TGTGCCAGCAGGCCTGGGGGACTAGCGGGGAACCAAGAGACCCAGTACTTC. The chain carries TRBV6-6 and TRBJ2-5; 13 bases are a match to TRBD2. CDR3 length: 17 amino acids. From germline, CDR1 is MNHNY and CDR2 SVGAGI (reference sequence). J gave up 0 bases and V 6 bases, and 7 bases lay outside the gene matches.

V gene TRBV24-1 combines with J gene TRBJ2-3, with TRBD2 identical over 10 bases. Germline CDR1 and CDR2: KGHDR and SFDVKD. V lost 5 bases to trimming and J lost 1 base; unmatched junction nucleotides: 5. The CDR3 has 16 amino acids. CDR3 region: CATSATTSGRTDTQYF. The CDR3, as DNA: TGTGCCACCAGTGCTACGACTAGCGGGCGCACAGATACGCAGTATTTT.

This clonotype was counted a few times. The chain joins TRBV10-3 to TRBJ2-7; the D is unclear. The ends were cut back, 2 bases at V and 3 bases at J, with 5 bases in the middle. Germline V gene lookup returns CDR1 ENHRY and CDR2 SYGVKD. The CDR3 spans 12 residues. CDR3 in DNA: TGTGCCATCAGTGAGGGTTACTACGAGCAGTACTTC. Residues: CAISEGYYEQYF.

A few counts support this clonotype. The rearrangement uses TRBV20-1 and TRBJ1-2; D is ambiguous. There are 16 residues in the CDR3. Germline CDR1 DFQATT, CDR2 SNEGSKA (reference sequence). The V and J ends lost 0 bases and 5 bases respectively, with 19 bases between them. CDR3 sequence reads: CSARDVSSKIGYGYTF. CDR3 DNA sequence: TGCAGTGCTAGAGATGTATCCTCCAAAATCGGTTATGGCTACACCTTC.

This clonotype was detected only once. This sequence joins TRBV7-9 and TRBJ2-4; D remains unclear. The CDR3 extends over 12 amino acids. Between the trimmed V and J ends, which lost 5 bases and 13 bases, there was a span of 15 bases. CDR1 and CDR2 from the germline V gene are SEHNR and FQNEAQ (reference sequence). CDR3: CASSLRSYGQYF. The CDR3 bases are TGTGCCAGCAGCCTCCGGAGCTACGGGCAGTACTTC.

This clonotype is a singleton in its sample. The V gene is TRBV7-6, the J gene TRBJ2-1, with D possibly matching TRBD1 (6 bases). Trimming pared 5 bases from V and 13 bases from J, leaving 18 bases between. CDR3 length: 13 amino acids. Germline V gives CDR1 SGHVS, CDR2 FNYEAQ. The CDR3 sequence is CASSATGPYGQFF. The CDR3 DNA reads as TGTGCCAGCAGCGCAACAGGGCCCTATGGACAGTTCTTC.

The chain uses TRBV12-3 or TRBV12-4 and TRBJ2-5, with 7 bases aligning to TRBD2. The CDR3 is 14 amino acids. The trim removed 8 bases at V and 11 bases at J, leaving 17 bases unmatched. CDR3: CASGGGLRYNEQYF. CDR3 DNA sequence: TGTGCCAGCGGGGGGGGACTACGCTACAATGAGCAGTACTTC.

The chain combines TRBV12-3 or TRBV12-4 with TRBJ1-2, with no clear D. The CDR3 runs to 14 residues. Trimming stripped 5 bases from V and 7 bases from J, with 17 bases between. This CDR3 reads CASSQVRALSGYTF. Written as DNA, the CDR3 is TGTGCCAGCAGTCAGGTTCGAGCCCTCTCTGGCTACACCTTC.

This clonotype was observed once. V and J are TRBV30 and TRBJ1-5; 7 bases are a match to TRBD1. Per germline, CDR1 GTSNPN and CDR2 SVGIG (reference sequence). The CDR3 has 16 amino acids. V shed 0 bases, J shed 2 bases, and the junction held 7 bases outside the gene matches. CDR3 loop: CAWSVQGVSGNQPQHF. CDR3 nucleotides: TGTGCCTGGAGTGTCCAGGGGGTTTCAGGCAATCAGCCCCAGCATTTT.

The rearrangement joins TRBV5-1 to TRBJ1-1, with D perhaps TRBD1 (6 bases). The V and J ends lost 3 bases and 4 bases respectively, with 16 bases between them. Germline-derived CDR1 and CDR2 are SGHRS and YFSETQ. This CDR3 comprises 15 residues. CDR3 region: CASSSVSTGRTEAFF. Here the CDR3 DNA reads TGCGCCAGCAGCTCCGTTTCGACAGGCCGCACTGAAGCTTTCTTT.